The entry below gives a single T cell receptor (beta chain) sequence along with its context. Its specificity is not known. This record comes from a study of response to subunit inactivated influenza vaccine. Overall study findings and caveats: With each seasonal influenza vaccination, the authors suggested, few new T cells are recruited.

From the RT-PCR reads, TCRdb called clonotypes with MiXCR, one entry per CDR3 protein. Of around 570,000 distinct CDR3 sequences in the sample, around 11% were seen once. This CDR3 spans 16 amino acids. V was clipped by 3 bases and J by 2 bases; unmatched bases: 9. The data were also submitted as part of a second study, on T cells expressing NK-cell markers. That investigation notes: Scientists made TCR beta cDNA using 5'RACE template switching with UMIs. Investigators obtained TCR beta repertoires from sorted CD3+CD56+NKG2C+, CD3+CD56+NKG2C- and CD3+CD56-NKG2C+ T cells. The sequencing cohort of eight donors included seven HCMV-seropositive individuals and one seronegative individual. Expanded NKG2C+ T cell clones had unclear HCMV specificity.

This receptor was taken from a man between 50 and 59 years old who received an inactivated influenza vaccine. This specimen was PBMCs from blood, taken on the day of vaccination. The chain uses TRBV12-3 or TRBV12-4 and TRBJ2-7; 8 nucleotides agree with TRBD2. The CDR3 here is CASSFGLAGGTYEQYF. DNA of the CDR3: TGTGCCAGCAGTTTCGGGCTAGCGGGTGGGACCTACGAGCAGTACTTC.